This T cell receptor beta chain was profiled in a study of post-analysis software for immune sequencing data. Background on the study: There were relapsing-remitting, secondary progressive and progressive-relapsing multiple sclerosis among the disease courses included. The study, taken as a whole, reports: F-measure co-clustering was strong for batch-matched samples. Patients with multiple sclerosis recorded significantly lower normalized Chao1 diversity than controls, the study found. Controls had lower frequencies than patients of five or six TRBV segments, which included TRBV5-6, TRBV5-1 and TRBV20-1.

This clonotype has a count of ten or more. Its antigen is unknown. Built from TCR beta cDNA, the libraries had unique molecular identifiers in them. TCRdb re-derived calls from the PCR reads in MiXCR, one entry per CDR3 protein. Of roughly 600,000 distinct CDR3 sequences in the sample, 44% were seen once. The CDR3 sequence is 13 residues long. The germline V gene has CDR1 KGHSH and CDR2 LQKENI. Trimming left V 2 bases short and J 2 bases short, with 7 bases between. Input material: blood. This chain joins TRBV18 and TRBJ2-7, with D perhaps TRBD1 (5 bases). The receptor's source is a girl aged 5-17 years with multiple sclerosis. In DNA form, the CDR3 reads TGTGCCAGCTCACCAGACAGAACCTACGAGCAGTACTTC. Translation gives CASSPDRTYEQYF.